The rows below give T cell receptor beta chains drawn from one sample of a study of beta chain features in type 1 diabetes. TCRdb keeps only in-frame clones here, not all; method: immunoSEQ multiplex PCR. This table holds around 450,000 clones, about an eighth found once. Sequences were obtained from naive CD4+ T cells from blood. The source is a woman in her late teens or twenties in good health. Each CDR3 is given with its conserved first and last residue. The order of the fields is V gene, clone size, J gene, D gene, CDR3 protein, CDR3 DNA. A D gene is named only where the DNA matches it firmly. A clone size is listed for some rows: how often the clone was seen (once, few, many), or a class if it is expanded.

V: TRBV6-5; size: .; J: TRBJ2-1; D: .; CDR3: CASRLGLNSYNEQFF; DNA: TGTGCCAGCCGGCTGGGACTGAACTCCTACAATGAGCAGTTCTTC
V: TRBV7-9; size: .; J: TRBJ2-1; D: TRBD2; CDR3: CASSQPTSGRTNYNEQFF; DNA: TGTGCCAGCAGTCAGCCGACTAGCGGGAGAACGAACTACAATGAGCAGTTCTTC
V: TRBV5-1; size: .; J: TRBJ2-3; D: .; CDR3: CASSPGGLGASDTDTQYF; DNA: TGCGCCAGCAGCCCCGGCGGTTTGGGGGCGAGCGACACAGATACGCAGTATTTT
V: TRBV18; size: many; J: TRBJ1-4; D: TRBD1; CDR3: CASSRGQGEKLFF; DNA: TGTGCCAGCTCACGCGGACAGGGTGAAAAACTGTTTTTT
V: TRBV27; size: few; J: TRBJ1-2; D: .; CDR3: CASSSSQSPSNYGYTF; DNA: TGTGCCAGCAGCTCTTCACAGTCACCCTCGAACTATGGCTACACCTTC
V: TRBV25-1; size: few; J: TRBJ2-1; D: .; CDR3: CASTAYMEQFF; DNA: TGTGCCAGCACCGCCTACATGGAGCAGTTCTTC
V: TRBV5-1; size: few; J: TRBJ2-1; D: .; CDR3: CASSPSTGYTDEQFF; DNA: TGCGCCAGCAGCCCATCAACGGGTTATACTGATGAGCAGTTCTTC
V: TRBV7-3; size: few; J: TRBJ1-2; D: .; CDR3: CASSPGVDNYGYTF; DNA: TGTGCCAGCAGCCCAGGGGTCGACAACTATGGCTACACCTTC
V: TRBV9; size: .; J: TRBJ2-7; D: TRBD2; CDR3: CASSVRLAGVTEQYF; DNA: TGTGCCAGCAGCGTACGTCTAGCGGGAGTAACCGAGCAGTACTTC
V: TRBV7-8; size: .; J: TRBJ2-7; D: TRBD2; CDR3: CASRLAGEQYEQYF; DNA: TGTGCCAGCAGACTAGCGGGAGAACAATACGAGCAGTACTTC
V: TRBV6-6; size: few; J: TRBJ2-7; D: .; CDR3: CASRLSFEQYF; DNA: TGTGCCAGCAGGTTGAGTTTCGAGCAGTACTTC
V: TRBV5-1; size: few; J: TRBJ2-1; D: TRBD2; CDR3: CASNSGRGDEQFF; DNA: TGCGCCAGCAACAGCGGGAGAGGAGATGAGCAGTTCTTC
V: TRBV30; size: many; J: TRBJ2-7; D: TRBD1; CDR3: CAWSRGTGVPYEQYF; DNA: TGTGCCTGGAGCCGTGGGACAGGGGTCCCCTACGAGCAGTACTTC
V: TRBV4-1; size: few; J: TRBJ1-1; D: .; CDR3: CASSLITGTNTEAFF; DNA: TGCGCCAGCAGCCTCATTACAGGGACGAACACTGAAGCTTTCTTT
V: TRBV7-2; size: .; J: TRBJ1-5; D: .; CDR3: CASSARYGDNQPQHF; DNA: TGTGCCAGCAGCGCACGATACGGCGACAATCAGCCCCAGCATTTT
V: TRBV7-2; size: few; J: TRBJ2-3; D: TRBD2; CDR3: CASSLAAGGGDTQYF; DNA: TGTGCCAGCAGCTTAGCGGCGGGGGGCGGAGATACGCAGTATTTT
V: TRBV15; size: .; J: TRBJ2-5; D: .; CDR3: CATSKKEARNAETQYF; DNA: TGTGCCACCAGCAAAAAAGAAGCCCGTAACGCAGAGACCCAGTACTTC
V: TRBV15; size: few; J: TRBJ1-4; D: TRBD1; CDR3: CATSRDPTGMEKLFF; DNA: TGTGCCACCAGCAGAGACCCGACAGGGATGGAAAAACTGTTTTTT
V: TRBV29-1; size: .; J: TRBJ1-1; D: .; CDR3: CSVEGSMNTEAFF; DNA: TGCAGCGTTGAGGGCAGCATGAACACTGAAGCTTTCTTT
V: TRBV19; size: .; J: TRBJ2-5; D: TRBD1; CDR3: CASSMGQGQETQYF; DNA: TGTGCCAGTTCGATGGGACAGGGCCAAGAGACCCAGTACTTC
V: TRBV30; size: few; J: TRBJ2-7; D: TRBD1; CDR3: CAWIGQGHYEQYF; DNA: TGTGCCTGGATAGGACAGGGCCACTACGAGCAGTACTTC
V: TRBV14; size: .; J: TRBJ1-4; D: .; CDR3: CASSQGLGPNEKLFF; DNA: TGTGCCAGCAGCCAAGGACTTGGGCCGAATGAAAAACTGTTTTTT
V: TRBV7-2; size: .; J: TRBJ2-5; D: TRBD2; CDR3: CASSSSTGGWETQYF; DNA: TGTGCCAGCAGCTCCTCAACGGGAGGTTGGGAGACCCAGTACTTC
V: TRBV4-1; size: .; J: TRBJ2-1; D: TRBD1; CDR3: CASSQGDRGAYNEQFF; DNA: TGCGCCAGCAGCCAGGGGGACAGGGGCGCTTACAATGAGCAGTTCTTC
V: TRBV9; size: .; J: TRBJ1-4; D: .; CDR3: CASSPGATNEKLFF; DNA: TGTGCCAGCAGCCCGGGAGCAACTAATGAAAAACTGTTTTTT
V: TRBV18; size: few; J: TRBJ2-1; D: TRBD2; CDR3: CASSPQEAGGHNEQFF; DNA: TGTGCCAGCTCACCACAGGAAGCGGGGGGCCACAATGAGCAGTTCTTC
V: TRBV7-2; size: .; J: TRBJ2-1; D: .; CDR3: CASSFGTPYNELFF; DNA: TGTGCCAGCAGCTTCGGGACTCCTTACAATGAGCTGTTCTTC